The 8 T cell receptor beta chains given below trace back to one sample, sequenced in a study of human T cells and chemical hapten exposure. Described time point: patch test 2, 6 weeks after DPC sensitization. Noted treatment: therapeutic diphenylcyclopropenone sensitization with weekly scalp DPC. From the RACE reads, TCRdb called clonotypes with MiXCR, one entry per CDR3 protein. The sample holds tens of thousands of distinct CDR3 sequences; approximately 11% are singletons and the top ten take roughly 2%. This specimen consisted of whole blood, obtained in connection with sensitization to the hapten diphenylcyclopropenone (DPC). The source of these receptors is a middle-aged man with alopecia areata. Some clones in this sample may be carry-over from other donors' samples.

This clonotype showed up many times. The rearrangement joins TRBV5-1 to TRBJ2-1, with 10 bases identical to TRBD1. Germline values: CDR1 SGHRS, CDR2 YFSETQ. Trimming took 2 bases from V and 6 from J; bases not matched to a gene: 5. The CDR3 runs 15 residues. CDR3 sequence: CASSFGGTGVNEQFF. The CDR3 nucleotides read TGCGCCAGCAGCTTTGGCGGGACAGGGGTCAATGAGCAGTTCTTC.

This rearrangement joins TRBV7-9 to TRBJ2-2; D gene unclear. The CDR3 sequence is 13 residues long. CDR1 and CDR2 from the germline V gene are SEHNR and FQNEAQ (reference sequence). The ends were cut back, 3 bases at V and 6 bases at J, with 8 bases in the middle. The DNA of the CDR3 is TGTGCCAGCAGCTTCTCCGGCTCCGGGGAGCTGTTTTTT. The encoded protein is CASSFSGSGELFF.

In the case of this clonotype: Since a much larger clone is just one base distant, this may be a read error. This CDR3 reads CASSQVGRDINYGYTF. The DNA for the CDR3 is TGTGCCAGCAGCCAAGTCGGGCGGGACATTAACTATGGCTACACCTTC. The rearrangement uses TRBV3-1 and TRBJ1-2, with TRBD1 as a possible D gene (6 bases). The CDR3 spans 16 residues. V was pared by 1 base and J by 1 base, with 13 bases between. From germline, CDR1 is LGHDT and CDR2 YNNKEL (reference sequence).

This rearrangement joins TRBV27 to TRBJ1-1, with D unresolved. Germline V gene lookup returns CDR1 MNHEY and CDR2 SMNVEV (reference sequence). The CDR3 totals 14 residues. Trimming cost V 6 bases and J 5 bases, with 16 bases left between them. The CDR3 DNA reads as TGTGCCAGCAGCCGCATGGCGTACGCTACTGAAGCTTTCTTT. Amino acid sequence: CASSRMAYATEAFF.

The sample holds a few counts of this clonotype. This chain links TRBV23-1 with TRBJ2-4; maybe TRBD2 (5 bases). TRBV23-1 qualifies as an ORF whose function is uncertain. V gave up 6 bases and J gave up 0 bases, with 12 bases separating them. There are 15 residues in the CDR3. The CDR3 DNA reads as TGCGCCAGCAGCCTAACCGAGGGAGCCAAAAACATTCAGTACTTC. Translation gives CASSLTEGAKNIQYF.

The V call is TRBV20-1, the J call TRBJ2-1; a possible D gene is TRBD2 (5 bases). CDR1 DFQATT and CDR2 SNEGSKA come from the germline V gene (reference sequence). Trimming removed 0 bases at V and 9 bases at J, with 9 bases between. This CDR3 comprises 12 residues. In DNA form, the CDR3 reads TGCAGTGCTAGAGAACTAGTGGGTGAGCAGTTCTTC. It encodes CSARELVGEQFF.

V usage is TRBV6-5 and J usage is TRBJ2-7; D uncertain. CDR1 is MNHEY, CDR2 SVGAGI, per germline. CDR3 length equals 13 residues. Trimming removed 4 bases at V and 2 bases at J, with 9 bases between. CDR3 sequence: CASSSSATYEQYF. CDR3 DNA: TGTGCCAGCAGTTCCAGCGCAACCTACGAGCAGTACTTC.

This chain connects TRBV6-5 to TRBJ2-3; 8 bases fit TRBD2. The ends lost 0 bases at V and 6 bases at J; junction bases unmatched: 8. This CDR3 has 16 residues. Germline assignment: CDR1 MNHEY and CDR2 SVGAGI. This chain's CDR3 is CASSYSGTSIADTQYF. CDR3 DNA sequence: TGTGCCAGCAGTTACTCCGGGACTAGTATAGCTGATACGCAGTATTTT.